The rows below give T cell receptor beta chains drawn from one sample of a study of cytomegalovirus exposure and HLA in healthy donors. Produced via immunoSEQ multiplex PCR; TCRdb's table is partial and in-frame only. The repertoire has 130,000 or so clones, approximately 8.8% of them found once; the top ten carry 4.5% to 5.5%. The sample consisted of PBMCs. Source of these receptors: a man between 40 and 49 years old in good health and CMV-seronegative. Each CDR3 is given with its conserved first and last residue. The D gene is left open where the match is weak.

J,D,V,CDR3
TRBJ2-5,TRBD1,TRBV7-2,CASSLTGVFEETQYF
TRBJ1-2,-,TRBV6-5,CASRRLQGLYGYTF
TRBJ2-7,-,TRBV19,CASSIQVGSPEQYF
TRBJ2-7,-,TRBV11-2,CASSLDRGRSYEQYF
TRBJ2-3,-,TRBV5-1,CASSYPGEGTDTQYF
TRBJ1-3,TRBD1,TRBV5-1,CASSLGEPGTGRNTIYF
TRBJ1-1,-,TRBV29-1,CSVSKGGTEAFF
TRBJ2-7,-,TRBV4-1,CASSRGLPSPEQYF
TRBJ2-1,TRBD2,TRBV7-8,CASSNRAGNNEQFF
TRBJ2-7,TRBD1,TRBV6-6,CASSYSTGGSSYEQYF
TRBJ2-7,TRBD1,TRBV11-2,CASSWAGQGEVYF
TRBJ2-3,-,TRBV25-1,CASKLQGLPDTQYF
TRBJ1-1,TRBD1,TRBV18,CASSPLDRDTEAFF
TRBJ2-1,TRBD2,TRBV6-5,CASSPTSGVGNEQFF
TRBJ1-1,-,TRBV19,CASTYRGREAFF
TRBJ2-7,TRBD2,TRBV5-6,CASSPPWAGGDEQYF
TRBJ2-1,TRBD1,TRBV6-6,CASSSQGAAEQFF
TRBJ2-7,TRBD2,TRBV5-8,CASSLGLAGEQYF
TRBJ1-2,-,TRBV5-1,CASSPQDPGKDKGYTF
TRBJ2-7,TRBD1,TRBV6-5,CASSPSGTGSYEQYF
TRBJ2-3,TRBD2,TRBV7-9,CASSLLGGNTDTQYF
TRBJ1-1,-,TRBV2,CASSGGRSNTEAFF
TRBJ1-2,-,TRBV2,CASSISRPSLTF
TRBJ1-2,TRBD1,TRBV6-1,CASSDAGGYGYTF
TRBJ2-1,-,TRBV5-8,CASSSEGGNEQFF
TRBJ2-6,TRBD2,TRBV6-1,CASSEAWGEGGANVLTF
TRBJ1-2,TRBD1,TRBV7-9,CASSFTGDNYGYTF
TRBJ1-3,-,TRBV30,CAWSPLSPWTVGNTIYF
TRBJ1-1,-,TRBV6-5,CASSYSETGNTEAFF
TRBJ2-1,-,TRBV2,CASRLRSNEQFF
TRBJ2-5,-,TRBV7-9,CASSLGGGAKETQYF
TRBJ2-7,-,TRBV11-3,CASSVDNSYEQYF
TRBJ2-2,TRBD1,TRBV4-2,CASSQEGQGATGELFF
TRBJ2-3,TRBD2,TRBV28,CASRPPIGGAPFSTDTQYF
TRBJ2-5,TRBD2,TRBV5-4,CASSFKALRGAQETQYF
TRBJ1-2,-,TRBV5-1,CASSVSRDTDYGYTF
TRBJ1-6,TRBD1,TRBV4-2,CASRRQGEVGGPLHF
TRBJ1-1,TRBD1,TRBV6-4,CASSQDRAANTEAFF
TRBJ2-7,TRBD2,TRBV7-2,CASSSQGLAGAYEQYF
TRBJ1-1,-,TRBV6-1,CASSEGPYDTEAFF
TRBJ1-2,-,TRBV7-8,CASSPGASLYGYTF
TRBJ2-7,-,TRBV7-8,CASSWRPFYEQYF
TRBJ1-2,-,TRBV29-1,CSVEDGTSYGYTF
TRBJ2-1,TRBD2,TRBV9,CASSVELLAGGKQFF